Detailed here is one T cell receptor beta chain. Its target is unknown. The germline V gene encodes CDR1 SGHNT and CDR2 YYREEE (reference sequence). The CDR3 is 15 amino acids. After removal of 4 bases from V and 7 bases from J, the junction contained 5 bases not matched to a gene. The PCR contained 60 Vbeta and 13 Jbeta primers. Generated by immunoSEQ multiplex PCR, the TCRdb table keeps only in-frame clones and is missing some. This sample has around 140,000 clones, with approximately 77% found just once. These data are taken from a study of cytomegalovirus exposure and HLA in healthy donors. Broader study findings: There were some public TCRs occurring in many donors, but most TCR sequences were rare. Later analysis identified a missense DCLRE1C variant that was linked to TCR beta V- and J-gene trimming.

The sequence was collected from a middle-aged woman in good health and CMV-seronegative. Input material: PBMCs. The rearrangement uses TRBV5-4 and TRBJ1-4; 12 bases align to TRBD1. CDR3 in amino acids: CASSQRDRGLEKLFF. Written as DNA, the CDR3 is TGTGCCAGCAGCCAGCGGGACAGGGGGCTTGAAAAACTGTTTTTT.